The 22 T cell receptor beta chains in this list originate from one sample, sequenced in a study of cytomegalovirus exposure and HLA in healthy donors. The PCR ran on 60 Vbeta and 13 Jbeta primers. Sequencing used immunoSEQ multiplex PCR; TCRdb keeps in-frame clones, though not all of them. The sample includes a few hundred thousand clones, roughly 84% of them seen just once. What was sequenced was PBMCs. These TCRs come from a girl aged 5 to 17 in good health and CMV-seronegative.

CDR3 amino acids: CASSLNPRAHTEAFF. The DNA of the CDR3 is TGTGCCAGCAGTTTAAACCCCAGGGCTCACACTGAAGCTTTCTTT. This chain joins TRBV28 and TRBJ1-1, with a weak D call TRBD1 (5 bases). CDR1 and CDR2 (germline): MDHEN, SYDVKM. This CDR3 spans 15 amino acids. Between the trimmed V and J ends, which lost 2 bases and 3 bases, there was a span of 13 bases.

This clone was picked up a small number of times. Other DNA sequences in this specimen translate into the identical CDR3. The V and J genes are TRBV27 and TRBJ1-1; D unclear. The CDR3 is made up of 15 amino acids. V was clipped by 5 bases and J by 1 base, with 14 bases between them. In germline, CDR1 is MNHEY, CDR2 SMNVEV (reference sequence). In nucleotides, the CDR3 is TGTGCCAGCAGTCTCGTCCGTGGCAGGAACACTGAAGCTTTCTTT. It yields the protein CASSLVRGRNTEAFF.

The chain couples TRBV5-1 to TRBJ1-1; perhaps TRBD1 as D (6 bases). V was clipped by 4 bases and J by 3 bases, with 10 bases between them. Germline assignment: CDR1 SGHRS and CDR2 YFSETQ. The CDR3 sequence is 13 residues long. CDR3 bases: TGCGCCAGCAGCCAACAGGGATACACTGAAGCTTTCTTT. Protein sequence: CASSQQGYTEAFF.

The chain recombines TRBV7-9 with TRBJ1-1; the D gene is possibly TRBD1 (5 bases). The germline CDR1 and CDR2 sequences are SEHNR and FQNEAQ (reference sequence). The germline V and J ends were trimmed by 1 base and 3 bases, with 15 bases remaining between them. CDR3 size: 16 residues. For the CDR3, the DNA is TGTGCCAGCAGCTTAGTCGGGGGAAGAGGTGACACTGAAGCTTTCTTT. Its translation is CASSLVGGRGDTEAFF.

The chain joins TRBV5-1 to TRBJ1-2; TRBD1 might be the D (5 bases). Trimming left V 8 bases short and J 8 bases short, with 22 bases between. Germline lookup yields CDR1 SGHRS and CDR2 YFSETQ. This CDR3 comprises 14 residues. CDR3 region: CASTEVTGRLGYTF. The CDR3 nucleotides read TGCGCCAGTACCGAGGTAACAGGACGTCTCGGCTACACCTTC.

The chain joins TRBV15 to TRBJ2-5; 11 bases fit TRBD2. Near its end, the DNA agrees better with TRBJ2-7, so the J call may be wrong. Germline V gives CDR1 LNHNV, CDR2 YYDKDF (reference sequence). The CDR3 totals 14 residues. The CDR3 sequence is CATTLAGGPYEQYF. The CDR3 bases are TGTGCCACCACCTTAGCGGGGGGGCCCTACGAGCAGTACTTC.

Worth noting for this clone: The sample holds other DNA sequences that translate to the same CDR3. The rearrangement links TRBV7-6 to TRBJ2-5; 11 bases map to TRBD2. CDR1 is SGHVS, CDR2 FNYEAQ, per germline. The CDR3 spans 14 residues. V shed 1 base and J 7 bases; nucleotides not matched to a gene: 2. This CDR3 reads CASSLGGLAGTQYF. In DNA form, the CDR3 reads TGTGCCAGCAGCTTAGGTGGACTAGCGGGGACCCAGTACTTC.

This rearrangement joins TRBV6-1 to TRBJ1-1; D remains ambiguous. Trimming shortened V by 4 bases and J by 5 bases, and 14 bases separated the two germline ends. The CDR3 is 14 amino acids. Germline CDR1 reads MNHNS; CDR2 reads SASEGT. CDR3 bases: TGTGCCAGCAGTGTTCGATCCCGAGGGACTGAAGCTTTCTTT. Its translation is CASSVRSRGTEAFF.

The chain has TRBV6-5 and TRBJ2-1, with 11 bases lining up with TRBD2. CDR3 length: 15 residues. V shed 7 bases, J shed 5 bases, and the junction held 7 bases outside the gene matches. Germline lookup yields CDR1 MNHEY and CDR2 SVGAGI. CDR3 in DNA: TGTGCCAGCACAACTAGCGGGAGCACGGACAATGAGCAGTTCTTC. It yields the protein CASTTSGSTDNEQFF.

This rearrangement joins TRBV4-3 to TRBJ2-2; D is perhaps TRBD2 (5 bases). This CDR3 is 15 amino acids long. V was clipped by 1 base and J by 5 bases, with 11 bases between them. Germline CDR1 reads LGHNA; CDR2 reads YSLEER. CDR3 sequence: CASSQGTSGTGELFF. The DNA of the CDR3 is TGCGCCAGCAGCCAAGGGACCTCGGGGACCGGGGAGCTGTTTTTT.

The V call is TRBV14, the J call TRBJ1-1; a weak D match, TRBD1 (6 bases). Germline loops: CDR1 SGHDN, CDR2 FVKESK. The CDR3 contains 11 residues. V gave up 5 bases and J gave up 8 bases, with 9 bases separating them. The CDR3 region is CASSVGTEAFF. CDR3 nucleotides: TGTGCCAGCAGCGTAGGGACAGAAGCTTTCTTT.

The chain's CDR3 is CAWSFRGLDTIYF. CDR3 nucleotides: TGTGCCTGGAGTTTTCGAGGGCTGGACACCATATATTTT. This chain links TRBV30 with TRBJ1-3; D unresolved. The CDR3 extends over 13 amino acids. Germline CDR1 GTSNPN, CDR2 SVGIG (reference sequence). V dropped 2 bases and J dropped 8 bases, with 13 bases sitting between them.

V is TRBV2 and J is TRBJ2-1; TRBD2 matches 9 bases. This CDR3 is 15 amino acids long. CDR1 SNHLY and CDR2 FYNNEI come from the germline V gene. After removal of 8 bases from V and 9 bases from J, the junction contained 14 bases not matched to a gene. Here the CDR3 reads CASSPGERGESEQFF. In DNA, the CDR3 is TGTGCCAGCTCCCCTGGGGAGCGGGGGGAGTCTGAGCAGTTCTTC. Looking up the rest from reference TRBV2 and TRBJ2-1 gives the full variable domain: EPEVTQTPSHQVTQMGQEVILRCVPISNHLYFYWYRQILGQKVEFLVSFYNNEISEKSEIFDDQFSVERPDGSNFTLKIRSTKLEDSAMYFCASSPGERGESEQFFGPGTRLTVL.

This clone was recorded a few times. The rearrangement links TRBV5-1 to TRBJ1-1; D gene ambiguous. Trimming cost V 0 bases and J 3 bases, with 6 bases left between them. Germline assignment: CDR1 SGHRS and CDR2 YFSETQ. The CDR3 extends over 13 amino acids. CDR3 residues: CASSLGRDTEAFF. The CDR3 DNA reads TGCGCCAGCAGCTTGGGCCGAGACACTGAAGCTTTCTTT.

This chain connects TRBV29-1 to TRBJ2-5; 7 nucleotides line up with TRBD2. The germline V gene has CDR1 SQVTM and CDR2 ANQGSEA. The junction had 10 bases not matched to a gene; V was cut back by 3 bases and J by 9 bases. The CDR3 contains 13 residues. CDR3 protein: CSVDRAGQGSQYF. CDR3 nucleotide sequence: TGCAGCGTTGATAGAGCGGGGCAAGGATCCCAGTACTTC.

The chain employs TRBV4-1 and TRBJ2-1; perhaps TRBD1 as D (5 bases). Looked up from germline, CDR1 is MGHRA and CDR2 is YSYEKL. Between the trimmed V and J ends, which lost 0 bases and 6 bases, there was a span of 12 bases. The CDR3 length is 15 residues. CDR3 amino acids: CASSQEPRQGNEQFF. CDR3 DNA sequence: TGCGCCAGCAGCCAAGAACCACGGCAGGGCAATGAGCAGTTCTTC.

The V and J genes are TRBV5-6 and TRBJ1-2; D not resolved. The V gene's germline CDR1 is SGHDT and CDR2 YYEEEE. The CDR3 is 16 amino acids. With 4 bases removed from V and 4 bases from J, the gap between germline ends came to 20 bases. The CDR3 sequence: CASSLEGTGLIYGYTF. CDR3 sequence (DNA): TGTGCCAGCAGCCTGGAAGGCACGGGATTGATCTATGGCTACACCTTC.

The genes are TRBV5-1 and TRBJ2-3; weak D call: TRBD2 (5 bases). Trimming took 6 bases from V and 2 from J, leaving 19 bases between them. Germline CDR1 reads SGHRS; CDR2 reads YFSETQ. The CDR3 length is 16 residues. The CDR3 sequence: CASTVEAGGYTDTQYF. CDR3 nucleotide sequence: TGCGCCAGCACCGTCGAGGCGGGCGGCTACACAGATACGCAGTATTTT.

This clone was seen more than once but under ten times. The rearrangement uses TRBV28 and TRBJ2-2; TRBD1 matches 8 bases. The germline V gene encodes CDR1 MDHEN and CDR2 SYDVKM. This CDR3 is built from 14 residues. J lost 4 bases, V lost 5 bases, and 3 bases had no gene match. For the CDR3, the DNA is TGTGCCAGCAGTGCGGGACAGGTCACCGGGGAGCTGTTTTTT. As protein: CASSAGQVTGELFF.

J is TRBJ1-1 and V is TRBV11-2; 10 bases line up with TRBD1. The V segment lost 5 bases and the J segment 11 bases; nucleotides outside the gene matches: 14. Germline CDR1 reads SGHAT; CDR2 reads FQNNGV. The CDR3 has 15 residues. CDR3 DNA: TGTGCCAGCAGCACAACCTCCGGGACAGGGGTGAGGGCTTTCTTT. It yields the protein CASSTTSGTGVRAFF.

The CDR3 nucleotides are TGTGCCAGCAGACCGGGACAGGGGGTCCCCCCTATAGATTCACCCCTCCACTTT. It yields the protein CASRPGQGVPPIDSPLHF. The chain carries TRBV28 and TRBJ1-6, with 11 bases lining up with TRBD1. Germline CDR1 is MDHEN and CDR2 is SYDVKM. V trimming: 6 bases; J trimming: 8 bases; junction bases outside the gene matches: 15. CDR3 length: 18 residues.

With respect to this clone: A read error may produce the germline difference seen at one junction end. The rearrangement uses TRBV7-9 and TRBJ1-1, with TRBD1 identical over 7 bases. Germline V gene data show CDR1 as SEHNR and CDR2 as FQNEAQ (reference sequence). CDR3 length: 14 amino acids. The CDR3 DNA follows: TGTTCCAGCAGCTTAGGGGGCGCGATCTCTGAAGCTTTCTTT. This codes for CSSSLGGAISEAFF.